One and the same sample provided the 6 T cell receptor beta chains below, sequenced in a study of blood T cell repertoires in COVID-19. Clones were sequenced by immunoSEQ multiplex PCR, and TCRdb holds only the in-frame ones, with some missing. Of about 220,000 clones in the sample, roughly 85% are singletons; the top ten hold 3% to 4.5%. Sequencing was carried out using peripheral blood. The receptors originated from a woman of 80 years or more with acute or convalescent COVID-19.

The J gene is TRBJ1-6, the V gene TRBV6-1; 8 nucleotides agree with TRBD1. CDR1 MNHNS and CDR2 SASEGT come from the germline V gene. The ends lost 2 bases at V and 10 bases at J; junction bases unmatched: 7. The CDR3 is 15 residues long. CDR3 amino acids: CASSERTGFSSPLHF. CDR3 in DNA: TGTGCCAGCAGTGAACGGACAGGGTTCTCCTCACCCCTCCACTTT.

J is TRBJ2-1 and V is TRBV12-3 or TRBV12-4; D ambiguous. The CDR3 is 11 amino acids. V was cut by 6 bases and J by 4 bases, with 4 bases left in between. In nucleotides, the CDR3 is TGTGCCAGCAGCAATTACAATGAGCAGTTCTTC. Protein: CASSNYNEQFF.

This rearrangement joins TRBV5-4 to TRBJ2-3; 8 bases fit TRBD1. The CDR3 totals 13 residues. From germline, CDR1 is SGHNT and CDR2 YYREEE (reference sequence). The trim removed 4 bases at V and 7 bases at J, leaving 5 bases unmatched. For the CDR3, the DNA is TGTGCCAGCAGCCCGGACAGGGTACATACGCAGTATTTT. As protein: CASSPDRVHTQYF.

This clone was seen only a few times. The genes are TRBV7-6 and TRBJ2-1; D is perhaps TRBD2 (5 bases). V gave up 1 base and J gave up 6 bases, with 13 bases separating them. The germline CDR1 and CDR2 sequences are SGHVS and FNYEAQ. CDR3 length: 15 residues. The CDR3 sequence is CASSLERGRSNEQFF. In DNA, the CDR3 is TGTGCCAGCAGCTTAGAGAGAGGGAGAAGCAATGAGCAGTTCTTC.

The chain combines TRBV5-1 with TRBJ2-7, with 9 bases lining up with TRBD2. This CDR3 spans 16 amino acids. CDR1 and CDR2 (germline): SGHRS, YFSETQ. J gave up 3 bases and V 0 bases, and 7 bases lay outside the gene matches. The CDR3 spells CASSLAPGTSSYEQYF. CDR3 DNA: TGCGCCAGCAGCTTGGCTCCCGGGACTAGCAGCTACGAGCAGTACTTC.

The gene calls are TRBV7-6 and TRBJ1-1; 7 nucleotides match TRBD1. Germline assignment: CDR1 SGHVS and CDR2 FNYEAQ. V lost 6 bases and J lost 4; bases outside the gene matches: 11. The CDR3 is 15 residues long. The DNA of the CDR3 is TGTGCCAGCAGGAGGGTACAGGGGATAGGCACTGAAGCTTTCTTT. Its protein is CASRRVQGIGTEAFF.